These 15 T cell receptor beta chains share one sample of origin, sequenced in a study of T cells in tuberculosis. Sequencing used immunoSEQ multiplex PCR; TCRdb keeps in-frame clones, though not all of them. The sample contains around 40,000 clones, roughly 94% of which appear only once. Time point defined: new active TB diagnosis, blood taken before or within 7 days of starting treatment. The sequencing used PBMCs, collected at tuberculosis diagnosis. The receptors derive from an adult with tuberculosis.

The gene calls are TRBV15 and TRBJ1-2; D is unclear. Between the trimmed V and J ends, which lost 1 base and 6 bases, there was a span of 6 bases. This CDR3 region has 12 residues. Germline loops: CDR1 LNHNV, CDR2 YYDKDF (reference sequence). Written as DNA, the CDR3 is TGTGCCACCAGCAGAGGGGCAGATGGCTACACCTTC. Translation gives CATSRGADGYTF.

The genes are TRBV7-9 and TRBJ2-2, with D possibly being TRBD1 (5 bases). The CDR3 has 13 amino acids. Germline assignment: CDR1 SEHNR and CDR2 FQNEAQ (reference sequence). Trimming cost V 2 bases and J 5 bases, with 6 bases left between them. CDR3 in amino acids: CASSLSGTGELFF. CDR3 sequence (DNA): TGTGCCAGCAGCTTATCAGGGACCGGGGAGCTGTTTTTT.

The chain has TRBV6-5 and TRBJ1-5; no clear D. Trimming stripped 6 bases from V and 3 bases from J, with 12 bases between. This CDR3 contains 14 residues. The germline V gene has CDR1 MNHEY and CDR2 SVGAGI. DNA of the CDR3: TGTGCCAGCAGCCCTCCGGGGTTCAATCAGCCCCAGCATTTT. Translation gives CASSPPGFNQPQHF.

This clone has just one count. The J gene is TRBJ2-3, the V gene TRBV10-1, with D possibly TRBD2 on 5 matching bases. The CDR3 length is 14 residues. Germline CDR1 is WNHNN and CDR2 is SYGVQD (reference sequence). V was pared by 4 bases and J by 0 bases, with 8 bases between. The CDR3, as DNA: TGCGCCAGCAGTGCGGGGAGAAGCACAGATACGCAGTATTTT. Its translation is CASSAGRSTDTQYF.

The chain links TRBV12-5 to TRBJ2-2, with TRBD2 matching over 8 bases. V shed 1 base, J shed 1 base, and the junction held 2 bases outside the gene matches. The CDR3 contains 16 residues. Germline CDR1 LGHNT, CDR2 FRNRAP. The CDR3 protein is CASGLALAGNTGELFF. As DNA, the CDR3 is TGTGCTAGTGGTTTGGCCCTAGCGGGGAACACCGGGGAGCTGTTTTTT.

The J gene is TRBJ1-4, the V gene TRBV9, with D unresolved. With 3 bases removed from V and 2 bases from J, the gap between germline ends came to 8 bases. The CDR3 is 14 residues long. Germline V lookup: CDR1 SGDLS, CDR2 YYNGEE. The CDR3 nucleotides are TGTGCCAGCAGCGCCACCGGGACTAATGAAAAACTGTTTTTT. It specifies CASSATGTNEKLFF.

The table lists this clone with a few counts. V usage is TRBV10-2 and J usage is TRBJ1-1; perhaps TRBD1 as D (5 bases). The CDR3 totals 12 residues. The V end lost 8 bases, the J end lost 2 bases, and 9 bases lay between the germline ends. In germline, CDR1 is WSHSY, CDR2 SAAADI. CDR3 sequence reads: CASYDRNTEAFF. The CDR3 DNA reads as TGCGCCAGCTATGACAGAAACACTGAAGCTTTCTTT.

V is TRBV7-2 and J is TRBJ1-1; weak D call: TRBD1 (5 bases). V was clipped by 1 base and J by 4 bases, with 13 bases between them. CDR1 and CDR2 from the germline V gene are SGHTA and FQGNSA. The CDR3 runs to 15 residues. CDR3 DNA sequence: TGTGCCAGCAGCTTAGGCCCAGGGAGGGGCACTGAAGCTTTCTTT. This codes for CASSLGPGRGTEAFF.

The V and J genes are TRBV19 and TRBJ2-1; 7 bases match TRBD1. V dropped 2 bases and J dropped 6; count of bases not matched to a gene: 4. The CDR3 contains 14 residues. Germline V lookup: CDR1 LNHDA, CDR2 SQIVND (reference sequence). The CDR3 coding sequence is TGTGCCAGTAGTATAAGGGGGCTGGGCAATGAGCAGTTCTTC. Encoded protein: CASSIRGLGNEQFF.

This clone turned up a few times. CDR3 loop: CASSEGTGASPLHF. CDR3 DNA sequence: TGTGCCAGCAGTGAAGGGACAGGGGCTTCACCCCTCCACTTT. The gene calls are TRBV25-1 and TRBJ1-6, with 10 bases lining up with TRBD1. The CDR3 has 14 amino acids. Trimming cost V 2 bases and J 9 bases; bases outside gene matches: 1. Germline lookup yields CDR1 MGHDK and CDR2 SYGVNS.

The V gene is TRBV6-5, the J gene TRBJ2-7; D uncertain. The CDR3 totals 15 residues. V dropped 8 bases and J dropped 2 bases, with 19 bases sitting between them. CDR1 is MNHEY, CDR2 SVGAGI, per germline. This chain's CDR3 is CASGKTNRRTYEQYF. The CDR3 DNA reads as TGTGCCAGCGGCAAAACGAACAGACGTACCTACGAGCAGTACTTC.

This chain uses TRBV4-1 with TRBJ1-1, with D possibly TRBD1 on 5 matching bases. This CDR3 is built from 15 residues. V was shortened by 4 bases and J by 1 base, with 13 bases between the two germline ends. Germline CDR1 MGHRA, CDR2 YSYEKL. The CDR3 is CASSPHRGENTEAFF. In nucleotides, the CDR3 is TGCGCCAGCAGCCCCCATAGGGGCGAGAACACTGAAGCTTTCTTT.

This chain uses TRBV7-9 with TRBJ2-7; TRBD2 matches 7 bases. With V trimmed by 5 bases and J by 5 bases, 12 bases remained unmatched. The germline CDR1 and CDR2 sequences are SEHNR and FQNEAQ (reference sequence). The CDR3 loop spans 15 amino acids. CDR3 region: CASSHPLGGRHEQYF. The CDR3 DNA reads as TGTGCCAGCAGCCACCCTTTGGGAGGGCGGCACGAGCAGTACTTC. Drawing the rest from reference TRBV7-9 and TRBJ2-7, the complete variable domain is DTGVSQNPRHKITKRGQNVTFRCDPISEHNRLYWYRQTLGQGPEFLTYFQNEAQLEKSRLLSDRFSAERPKGSFSTLEIQRTEQGDSAMYLCASSHPLGGRHEQYFGPGTRLTVT.

The chain links TRBV11-2 to TRBJ1-2, with 8 bases that match TRBD1. The CDR3 has 13 residues. Germline-derived CDR1 and CDR2 are SGHAT and FQNNGV. V was clipped by 4 bases and J by 4 bases; unmatched bases: 2. The CDR3 sequence is CASSSDRVYGYTF. CDR3 coding DNA: TGTGCCAGCAGCTCGGACAGGGTCTATGGCTACACCTTC. Full variable domain (outside the CDR3, taken from reference TRBV11-2 and TRBJ1-2): EAGVAQSPRYKIIEKRQSVAFWCNPISGHATLYWYQQILGQGPKLLIQFQNNGVVDDSQLPKDRFSAERLKGVDSTLKIQPAKLEDSAVYLCASSSDRVYGYTFGSGTRLTVV.

This sequence joins TRBV27 and TRBJ2-3; the match to TRBD2 covers 8 bases. J lost 7 bases, V lost 5 bases, and 11 bases had no gene match. CDR1 MNHEY and CDR2 SMNVEV come from the germline V gene (reference sequence). CDR3 length equals 15 residues. Written as DNA, the CDR3 is TGTGCCAGCAGTCCCCGTAGTAGCGGGGATCATACGCAGTATTTT. This encodes CASSPRSSGDHTQYF.